The entry below gives a single T cell receptor beta chain sequence along with its context. The V segment lost 6 bases and the J segment 5 bases; nucleotides outside the gene matches: 4. CDR3 size: 14 residues. CDR1 and CDR2 (germline): SNHLY, FYNNEI. The sample belongs to a study of neoadjuvant anti-PD-1 for oral cavity cancer. Study background: Patients without progression received a fourth nivolumab dose around day 43, then surgical resection on days 50-56.

Most PBMC samples had about 520 ng input DNA in six replicates. The protocol was immunoSEQ multiplex PCR, while the TCRdb copy is restricted to in-frame clones and leaves out a portion. The sample lists roughly 7,000 clones; approximately 69% were seen once. Patients had newly diagnosed, untreated stage II-IVA oral cavity squamous cell carcinoma. This sample comprised PBMCs, obtained before nivolumab (anti-PD-1) treatment. This chain links TRBV2 with TRBJ2-5; TRBD1 matches 12 bases. This receptor was identified in a person aged 35-79 years with oral cavity squamous cell carcinoma. CDR3 region: CASRGQGAVETQYF. The CDR3 DNA follows: TGTGCCAGCAGGGGACAGGGGGCCGTCGAGACCCAGTACTTC. Drawing the rest from reference TRBV2 and TRBJ2-5, the complete variable domain is EPEVTQTPSHQVTQMGQEVILRCVPISNHLYFYWYRQILGQKVEFLVSFYNNEISEKSEIFDDQFSVERPDGSNFTLKIRSTKLEDSAMYFCASRGQGAVETQYFGPGTRLLVL.